One sample yielded the 26 T cell receptor beta chains listed below, sequenced in a study of regulatory T cells in long-lasting Graves disease. Time point meaning: persistent/refractory GD, antithyroid drugs over 5 years with positive TRAb. With RNA extracted from PBMCs as input, the TCR library was made. Arm-PCR of CDR3 regions with iRepertoire HTBI primers generated TCR beta libraries. TCRdb redid the calling of the multiplex PCR reads with MiXCR, one entry per CDR3 protein. This table holds 400,000 to 500,000 distinct CDR3 sequences, 20% to 25% found once. The specimen was peripheral blood mononuclear cells (PBMCs), collected when the disease was refractory, from a patient treated with antithyroid drugs. These receptors all come from a female donor with Graves disease.

The CDR3 DNA reads TGTGCCAGTAGTATGGACTGGGGTAGCAATCAGCCCCAGCATTTT. Translating it yields CASSMDWGSNQPQHF. The chain recombines TRBV19 with TRBJ1-5; D is unresolved. Deletions cut 3 bases from V and 0 bases from J, with 9 bases between. Per the germline V gene, CDR1 is LNHDA and CDR2 is SQIVND (reference sequence). The CDR3 is 15 residues long.

V gene TRBV2 combines with J gene TRBJ1-1; 7 positions agree with TRBD1. Germline V lookup: CDR1 SNHLY, CDR2 FYNNEI. The length of the CDR3 is 17 residues. The V and J ends lost 4 bases and 2 bases, in that order; junction bases with no gene match: 13. The CDR3 DNA reads as TGTGCCAGCAGTGGCACCGACAGGGTATCGCACAACACTGAAGCTTTCTTT. Translation gives CASSGTDRVSHNTEAFF.

Only a few counts were recorded for this clonotype. The CDR3 DNA is TGTGCCAGCAGGGCAGTCAATGCAGATACGCAGTATTTT. Protein product: CASRAVNADTQYF. V usage is TRBV6-1 and J usage is TRBJ2-3; no clear D gene. There are 13 residues in the CDR3. Germline loops: CDR1 MNHNS, CDR2 SASEGT. V lost 6 bases and J lost 4, with 11 bases in between.

This clonotype was counted at least ten times. This rearrangement joins TRBV7-9 to TRBJ2-7; D is perhaps TRBD2 (6 bases). The germline V and J ends were trimmed by 4 bases and 6 bases, with 16 bases remaining between them. Germline assignment: CDR1 SEHNR and CDR2 FQNEAQ (reference sequence). CDR3 length: 14 residues. The CDR3 sequence is CASSYPGVGLEQYF. CDR3 coding DNA: TGTGCCAGCAGCTACCCGGGGGTTGGTCTCGAGCAGTACTTC.

Details on this clonotype: The DNA is omitted, as the CDR3 cannot be located on it reliably, and the CDR3 follows TCRdb's listing. V gene TRBV12-3 or TRBV12-4 combines with J gene TRBJ1-2; the DNA was not compared with TRBD1, the D call given in the table. The CDR3 is 18 residues long, ends included. CDR3 sequence reads: CASSFGPGGSGVTYGYTF.

The chain employs TRBV4-1 and TRBJ1-2, with D possibly being TRBD1 (5 bases). The germline V gene has CDR1 MGHRA and CDR2 YSYEKL. The V gene lost 0 bases and the J gene lost 4 bases, with 18 bases spanning the gap. The CDR3 covers 17 residues. CDR3 nucleotides: TGCGCCAGCAGCCAAGATGTGGCGGACACCTCCCTCTATGGCTACACCTTC. As protein: CASSQDVADTSLYGYTF.

The chain links TRBV4-1 to TRBJ2-5; D ambiguous. The CDR3 is made up of 13 amino acids. Trimming pared 1 base from V and 5 bases from J, leaving 8 bases between. Per the germline V gene, CDR1 is MGHRA and CDR2 is YSYEKL. In nucleotides, the CDR3 is TGCGCCAGCAGCCAAGCTATGGTTGAGACCCAGTACTTC. Its translation: CASSQAMVETQYF.

The V and J genes are TRBV24-1 and TRBJ2-1; 8 bases are shared with TRBD2. The trim removed 2 bases at V and 6 bases at J, leaving 11 bases unmatched. The V gene's germline CDR1 is KGHDR and CDR2 SFDVKD. The CDR3 spans 17 residues. This CDR3 reads CATSDSKSGSGGNEQFF. The CDR3 nucleotides read TGTGCCACCAGTGATTCCAAAAGCGGGAGTGGCGGCAATGAGCAGTTCTTC.

This clonotype was found many times. This chain links TRBV5-1 with TRBJ2-7; 7 nucleotides agree with TRBD1. Germline loops: CDR1 SGHRS, CDR2 YFSETQ. The CDR3 is 14 residues long. V shed 4 bases, J shed 2 bases, and the junction held 6 bases outside the gene matches. CDR3: CASSPGQETYEQYF. The CDR3 DNA sequence: TGCGCCAGCAGCCCAGGACAGGAGACCTACGAGCAGTACTTC. Full variable domain (remainder filled in from reference TRBV5-1 and TRBJ2-7): KAGVTQTPRYLIKTRGQQVTLSCSPISGHRSVSWYQQTPGQGLQFLFEYFSETQRNKGNFPGRFSGRQFSNSRSEMNVSTLELGDSALYLCASSPGQETYEQYFGPGTRLTVT.

The chain uses TRBV20-1 and TRBJ2-7, with a weak D call TRBD1 (5 bases). Deletions cut 0 bases from V and 0 bases from J, with 18 bases between. CDR1 is DFQATT, CDR2 SNEGSKA, per germline (reference sequence). This CDR3 has 17 amino acids. The CDR3, as DNA: TGCAGTGCTAGAGATTCCTCCCAGACAGTCAGCTCCTACGAGCAGTACTTC. Residues: CSARDSSQTVSSYEQYF.

This sequence joins TRBV10-3 and TRBJ2-5; 7 bases align to TRBD2. V lost 11 bases, J lost 3 bases, and 3 bases stayed unmatched. The CDR3 covers 11 residues. Germline-derived CDR1 and CDR2 are ENHRY and SYGVKD. The CDR3 DNA sequence: TGTGCCTCCGCGGGGGAAGAGACCCAGTACTTC. Its protein is CASAGEETQYF.

This clonotype has a count of ten or more. The chain uses TRBV6-1 and TRBJ1-6, with a weak D call TRBD1 (5 bases). This CDR3 comprises 14 residues. Trimming shortened V by 6 bases and J by 7 bases, and 13 bases separated the two germline ends. Germline loops: CDR1 MNHNS, CDR2 SASEGT. The CDR3 DNA follows: TGTGCCAGCAGGGACAACCGAGGGAATTCACCCCTCCACTTT. Its protein is CASRDNRGNSPLHF.

This clonotype has only a few counts. J is TRBJ2-2 and V is TRBV6-1; TRBD1 matches at 10 bases. The V gene end was trimmed by 4 bases and the J gene end by 7 bases; junction bases not matched to a gene: 6. In germline, CDR1 is MNHNS, CDR2 SASEGT. This CDR3 has 15 amino acids. CDR3 region: CASSARTGGNGELFF. The CDR3 region has the DNA TGTGCCAGCAGTGCCCGGACAGGGGGAAACGGGGAGCTGTTTTTT.

This clonotype was observed many times. CDR3 region: CASSYLGGSTEAFF. CDR3 nucleotides: TGTGCCAGCAGTTACCTTGGGGGGAGCACTGAAGCTTTCTTT. This chain connects TRBV6-2 or TRBV6-3 to TRBJ1-1, with D possibly being TRBD1 (5 bases). V was cut by 2 bases and J by 4 bases, with 11 bases left in between. The V gene's germline CDR1 is MNHEY and CDR2 SVGEGT. CDR3 length equals 14 residues.

This chain connects TRBV3-1 to TRBJ2-6, with D possibly being TRBD1 or TRBD2 (5 bases each). Germline V CDR1 and CDR2: LGHDT, YNNKEL (reference sequence). The CDR3 is 18 amino acids. V was trimmed by 1 base and J by 2 bases, leaving 15 bases between them. This CDR3 reads CASSQAWGGGAGANVLTF. DNA for the CDR3: TGTGCCAGCAGCCAAGCCTGGGGCGGAGGCGCTGGGGCCAACGTCCTGACTTTC. Using reference TRBV3-1 and TRBJ2-6 for the parts outside the CDR3, the full variable domain is DTAVSQTPKYLVTQMGNDKSIKCEQNLGHDTMYWYKQDSKKFLKIMFSYNNKELIINETVPNRFSPKSPDKAHLNLHINSLELGDSAVYFCASSQAWGGGAGANVLTFGAGSRLTVL.

This clonotype was seen ten or more times. The rearrangement links TRBV2 to TRBJ2-7, with D unresolved. The V end lost 1 base, the J end lost 1 base, and 5 bases lay between the germline ends. The CDR3 consists of 13 residues. CDR1 is SNHLY and CDR2 is FYNNEI in the germline V gene. Here the CDR3 reads CASSEGPSYEQYF. The CDR3 coding sequence is TGTGCCAGCAGTGAAGGACCGTCCTACGAGCAGTACTTC.

This clonotype was seen ten or more times. The chain recombines TRBV3-1 with TRBJ2-7; D not certain. The CDR3 loop spans 13 amino acids. The V end was cut by 4 bases, the J end by 7 bases, with 14 bases between. The germline CDR1 and CDR2 sequences are LGHDT and YNNKEL (reference sequence). The CDR3: CASSPEDWLEQYF. CDR3 coding DNA: TGTGCCAGCAGCCCAGAGGATTGGTTGGAGCAGTACTTC.

This clonotype has only a few counts. One junction end disagrees with the germline gene, perhaps due to a read error. V gene TRBV7-8 combines with J gene TRBJ1-5; weak D call: TRBD1 (5 bases). Germline loops: CDR1 SGHVS, CDR2 FQNEAQ. CDR3 size: 15 residues. CDR3 loop: CASTLGAQGNQPQHF. CDR3 in DNA: TGTGCCAGCACCTTAGGGGCCCAGGGCAATCAGCCCCAGCATTTT.

This clonotype was counted only a few times. The chain recombines TRBV19 with TRBJ1-5; D uncertain. CDR1 is LNHDA, CDR2 SQIVND, per germline (reference sequence). Trimming took off 6 bases at V and 5 bases at J, with 11 bases between the two ends. The CDR3 totals 13 residues. This CDR3 is CASSGRADQPQHF. Here the CDR3 DNA reads TGTGCCAGTAGCGGACGTGCCGATCAGCCCCAGCATTTT.

At least ten counts were recorded for this clonotype. The chain employs TRBV28 and TRBJ2-7; D is possibly TRBD1 (8 bases). V shed 5 bases and J shed 7 bases, with 24 bases lying between them. The CDR3 runs 16 residues. Per the germline V gene, CDR1 is MDHEN and CDR2 is SYDVKM. The CDR3 here is CASSEGGVGTGKEQYF. CDR3 in DNA: TGTGCCAGCAGTGAAGGGGGGGTAGGGACAGGTAAAGAGCAGTACTTC.

This clonotype was counted at least ten times. This sequence joins TRBV12-3 or TRBV12-4 and TRBJ1-5; no firm D call. The V and J ends lost 6 bases and 3 bases respectively, with 12 bases between them. This CDR3 is 14 amino acids long. The CDR3 DNA sequence: TGTGCCAGCAGCACTGCCTCTGCCAATCAGCCCCAGCATTTT. Its translation is CASSTASANQPQHF.

The V call is TRBV9, the J call TRBJ1-4, with D perhaps TRBD1 (5 bases). Germline CDR1 is SGDLS and CDR2 is YYNGEE. Trimming took off 4 bases at V and 7 bases at J, with 17 bases between the two ends. This CDR3 is built from 15 residues. CDR3 region: CASSPGDSRGEKLFF. The DNA of the CDR3 is TGTGCCAGCAGCCCCGGGGACTCTAGGGGTGAAAAACTGTTTTTT.

This clonotype was counted at least ten times. This chain connects TRBV12-3 or TRBV12-4 to TRBJ1-5; D uncertain. Trimming took 4 bases from V and 8 from J, leaving 12 bases between them. This CDR3 contains 13 residues. DNA of the CDR3: TGTGCCAGCAGTTCGTCACCCGGGGAGCCCCAGCATTTT. Translated: CASSSSPGEPQHF.

A remark on this clonotype: It may be a read error: a sequence one base away is much more abundant. The chain combines TRBV24-1 with TRBJ2-7; TRBD1 aligns across 10 bases. V was clipped by 4 bases and J by 3 bases; unmatched bases: 8. CDR3 size: 16 residues. Germline CDR1 and CDR2: KGHDR and SFDVKD. In DNA form, the CDR3 reads TGTGCCACCAGTGACTCCGGGACAGGGGAGGTCTACGAGCAGTACTTC. Amino acid sequence: CATSDSGTGEVYEQYF.

This clonotype has ten or more counts. The V call is TRBV20-1, the J call TRBJ1-5; D uncertain. The CDR3 covers 13 residues. Trimming shortened V by 6 bases and J by 5 bases, and 14 bases separated the two germline ends. In germline, CDR1 is DFQATT, CDR2 SNEGSKA (reference sequence). In DNA, the CDR3 is TGCAGTGCCGCAAGGACGATGGATCAGCCCCAGCATTTT. Protein sequence: CSAARTMDQPQHF.

This clonotype was observed at least ten times. The V call is TRBV28, the J call TRBJ1-3; 10 bases line up with TRBD1. With V trimmed by 5 bases and J by 6 bases, 10 bases remained unmatched. CDR1 and CDR2 (germline): MDHEN, SYDVKM. The CDR3 sequence is 16 residues long. The CDR3 DNA reads as TGTGCCAGCAGTACCGGGACAGGGGTTGGTGCAAACACCATATATTTT. It yields the protein CASSTGTGVGANTIYF.